A selection of T cell receptor beta chains follows, all from one sample in a study of post-analysis software for immune sequencing data. TCRdb reprocessed the PCR reads with MiXCR, giving one entry per CDR3 protein. The data hold 740,000 or so distinct CDR3 sequences, with about 57% observed a single time. The sequencing input was blood. Source of these receptors: a girl between 10 and 17 years old with multiple sclerosis. Both conserved end residues are part of each CDR3. Each record gives: D gene, J gene, clone size, V gene, CDR3 protein, CDR3 DNA. D genes are given only for firm matches. The size of a clone is reported for some rows only, either as once, few or many, or as a class for expanded clones.

- | TRBJ2-3 | few | TRBV7-2 | CASSPGHYTDTQYF | TGTGCCAGCAGCCCCGGACACTACACAGATACGCAGTATTTT
- | TRBJ2-3 | few | TRBV7-2 | CASSLAPWTDTQYF | TGTGCCAGCAGCCTAGCCCCATGGACAGATACGCAGTATTTT
TRBD2 | TRBJ2-5 | few | TRBV9 | CASSGSSGGDQETQYF | TGTGCCAGCAGCGGGTCTAGCGGGGGGGACCAAGAGACCCAGTACTTC
TRBD2 | TRBJ2-1 | many | TRBV20-1 | CSARDGDGGAYNEQFF | TGCAGTGCTAGAGATGGAGACGGGGGGGCGTACAATGAGCAGTTCTTC
- | TRBJ1-2 | few | TRBV29-1 | CSVAGAVGYTF | TGCAGCGTTGCGGGGGCGGTTGGCTACACCTTC
- | TRBJ1-2 | - | TRBV7-8 | CASTLMDSNYGYTF | TGTGCCAGCACCCTCATGGACTCTAACTATGGCTACACCTTC
TRBD2 | TRBJ2-7 | - | TRBV10-3 | CAISEEPSGSFEQYF | TGTGCCATCAGTGAGGAGCCTAGCGGGAGCTTTGAGCAGTACTTC
TRBD1 | TRBJ2-5 | few | TRBV20-1 | CSPRTGGEETQYF | TGCAGTCCCCGCACAGGGGGTGAGGAGACCCAGTACTTC
- | TRBJ2-7 | - | TRBV2 | CASSGPTSYEQYF | TGTGCCAGCAGCGGACCTACCTCCTACGAGCAGTACTTC
TRBD1 | TRBJ1-2 | - | TRBV6-6 | CASSQGGGEGYTF | TGTGCCAGCAGTCAGGGGGGTGGGGAGGGCTACACCTTC
- | TRBJ2-7 | few | TRBV20-1 | CSARRTLDYEQYF | TGCAGTGCTAGAAGAACGTTGGACTACGAGCAGTACTTC
- | TRBJ2-1 | - | TRBV2 | CASRGETYNEQFF | TGTGCCAGCAGGGGGGAAACCTACAATGAGCAGTTCTTC
TRBD2 | TRBJ2-7 | - | TRBV5-1 | CAGSLEPGLANEQYF | TGCGCCGGCAGCTTGGAACCGGGACTAGCCAACGAGCAGTACTTC
- | TRBJ1-2 | few | TRBV7-9 | CASSLARVGGYTF | TGTGCCAGCAGCTTAGCCAGGGTCGGTGGCTACACCTTC
- | TRBJ1-2 | few | TRBV18 | CASSPRGTRDGYTF | TGTGCCAGCTCACCACGGGGGACAAGGGATGGCTACACCTTC
- | TRBJ2-1 | - | TRBV7-8 | CASSLGGPSPPPGNEQFF | TGTGCCAGCAGCTTGGGGGGGCCGAGCCCCCCCCCGGGAAATGAGCAGTTCTTC
- | TRBJ2-3 | once | TRBV5-5 | CASSKQGASTDTQYF | TGTGCCAGCAGTAAACAGGGTGCGAGCACGGATACGCAGTATTTT
TRBD2 | TRBJ2-7 | - | TRBV12-3/TRBV12-4 | CATGTSGGGGNEQYF | TGTGCCACCGGGACTAGCGGCGGCGGGGGAAATGAGCAGTACTTC
- | TRBJ1-2 | - | TRBV12-3/TRBV12-4 | CASSLNLAGYGYTF | TGTGCCAGCAGTTTAAATTTGGCGGGCTATGGCTACACCTTC
- | TRBJ2-3 | - | TRBV20-1 | CSASRAGSTDTQYF | TGCAGTGCTAGTAGGGCGGGAAGCACAGATACGCAGTATTTT
- | TRBJ2-3 | - | TRBV3-1 | CASRGRSTDTQYF | TGTGCCAGCAGGGGCAGGAGCACAGATACGCAGTATTTT
- | TRBJ2-7 | few | TRBV10-3 | CAINEQVAYEQYF | TGTGCCATCAACGAGCAGGTCGCTTACGAGCAGTACTTC
- | TRBJ1-5 | - | TRBV5-1 | CASSLTGYSNQPQHF | TGTGCCAGCAGTTTAACAGGTTATAGCAATCAGCCCCAGCATTTT
- | TRBJ1-1 | few | TRBV29-1 | CSVKGTNTEAFF | TGCAGCGTTAAGGGAACAAACACTGAAGCTTTCTTT
TRBD2 | TRBJ2-7 | - | TRBV6-5 | CASSYSMLAGVGEQYF | TGTGCCAGCAGTTACTCAATGCTAGCGGGAGTGGGCGAGCAGTACTTC
TRBD2 | TRBJ2-7 | few | TRBV20-1 | CSARDSGRAKLEQYF | TGCAGTGCTAGAGATAGTGGGAGGGCTAAGCTCGAGCAGTACTTC
TRBD1 | TRBJ2-1 | - | TRBV15 | CATSRPWPGTGDEQFF | TGTGCCACCAGCAGACCATGGCCCGGGACAGGGGATGAGCAGTTCTTC
TRBD2 | TRBJ2-5 | few | TRBV20-1 | CSARDKGLAGVPYAQYF | TGCAGTGCTAGAGATAAGGGTCTAGCGGGAGTCCCGTATGCCCAGTACTTC
TRBD1 | TRBJ2-1 | - | TRBV7-8 | CASSEPPGQIINEQFF | TGTGCCAGCAGCGAACCACCGGGACAGATTATCAATGAGCAGTTCTTC
TRBD2 | TRBJ2-1 | - | TRBV12-3/TRBV12-4 | CASSTTPSGKNEQFF | TGTGCCAGCAGTACTACACCTAGCGGGAAAAATGAGCAGTTCTTC
TRBD1 | TRBJ2-7 | - | TRBV6-6 | CASSYVDRVYEQYF | TGTGCCAGCAGTTACGTGGACAGGGTCTACGAGCAGTACTTC
TRBD2 | TRBJ2-1 | - | TRBV20-1 | CSATPRSGRINEQFF | TGCAGTGCTACCCCGAGGAGCGGGAGAATTAATGAGCAGTTCTTC
TRBD2 | TRBJ2-7 | - | TRBV11-2 | CASSSGTSASYEQYF | TGTGCCAGCAGCTCTGGGACTAGCGCATCCTACGAGCAGTACTTC
- | TRBJ1-6 | - | TRBV6-6 | CASSYTTARNSPLHF | TGTGCCAGCAGTTACACGACGGCCCGTAATTCACCCCTCCACTTT
TRBD2 | TRBJ2-3 | - | TRBV5-1 | CASSLVGDYLKDTQYF | TGCGCCAGCAGCTTGGTAGGGGACTACTTAAAGGATACGCAGTATTTT
- | TRBJ2-7 | - | TRBV5-1 | CASSTHPANFYEQYF | TGCGCCAGCAGCACCCACCCAGCCAACTTCTACGAGCAGTACTTC
- | TRBJ2-7 | - | TRBV7-9 | CASSLPLGASEQYF | TGTGCCAGCAGCCTCCCGCTGGGTGCCTCCGAGCAGTACTTC
TRBD1 | TRBJ2-7 | - | TRBV20-1 | CSATGQGPSYEQYF | TGCAGTGCTACCGGACAGGGGCCATCCTACGAGCAGTACTTC
- | TRBJ2-7 | - | TRBV10-3 | CAISGQPYEQYF | TGTGCCATCAGTGGACAGCCCTACGAGCAGTACTTC
TRBD2 | TRBJ2-3 | - | TRBV20-1 | CSASGLDSTDTQYF | TGCAGTGCTAGTGGACTAGATAGCACAGATACGCAGTATTTT
- | TRBJ2-1 | - | TRBV7-9 | CASTQGAPWGQFF | TGTGCCAGCACCCAAGGGGCCCCGTGGGGGCAGTTCTTC
- | TRBJ2-1 | - | TRBV7-3 | CASSLTGYQETQFF | TGTGCCAGCAGCTTAACCGGGTACCAAGAGACCCAGTTCTTC
- | TRBJ2-1 | - | TRBV20-1 | CSASLKTSYNEQFF | TGCAGTGCTAGTCTGAAAACCTCCTACAATGAGCAGTTCTTC
- | TRBJ1-6 | few | TRBV7-2 | CASSLQGSSPLHF | TGTGCCAGCAGCTTACAGGGGTCCTCACCCCTCCACTTT
- | TRBJ2-5 | few | TRBV20-1 | CSARDHGAVEETQYF | TGCAGTGCTAGAGATCACGGGGCGGTGGAAGAGACCCAGTACTTC
- | TRBJ1-5 | - | TRBV9 | CASSVDGTGPQHF | TGTGCCAGCAGCGTAGACGGAACCGGGCCCCAGCATTTT
- | TRBJ2-3 | few | TRBV20-1 | CSAIEVTDTQYF | TGCAGTGCTATCGAAGTCACAGATACGCAGTATTTT
- | TRBJ2-7 | - | TRBV20-1 | CSANGGAYEQYF | TGCAGTGCTAACGGGGGAGCCTACGAGCAGTACTTC
- | TRBJ2-3 | - | TRBV6-1 | CASSELAYTQYF | TGTGCCAGCAGTGAACTAGCGTATACGCAGTATTTT
TRBD2 | TRBJ2-5 | few | TRBV3-1 | CASSQVGRSSGPVQETQYF | TGTGCCAGCAGCCAAGTGGGGCGATCTAGCGGGCCCGTCCAAGAGACCCAGTACTTC